This is a list of T cell receptor beta chains from one sample in a study of PD-L1 blockade in urothelial cancer. Here immunoSEQ multiplex PCR was the method, and the copy in TCRdb shows in-frame clones only, minus some. The sample gives around 120,000 clones, around 89% of which show up once; roughly 1.7% is in the top ten. Sequenced material: PBMCs, taken around atezolizumab (anti-PD-L1) treatment. The receptors stem from a man aged 55 to 69 with urothelial cancer. Each CDR3 is given with its conserved first and last residue. Fields, in order: clone size, J gene, V gene, D gene, CDR3 protein, CDR3 DNA. The D gene is left open where the match is weak. Clone size appears in some rows only: once, few, many, or a class for an expanded clone.

few TRBJ2-3 TRBV28 . CASSGTWELDTQYF TGTGCCAGCAGTGGCACCTGGGAGTTAGATACGCAGTATTTT
. TRBJ2-3 TRBV5-1 TRBD1 CASSLAGTGSTDTQYF TGCGCCAGCAGCTTGGCCGGGACAGGGTCTACAGATACGCAGTATTTT
. TRBJ2-5 TRBV29-1 . CSVDIRGGETQYF TGCAGCGTTGATATCAGGGGAGGGGAGACCCAGTACTTC
. TRBJ2-1 TRBV7-9 TRBD2 CASSLGLAGAYNEQFF TGTGCCAGCAGCTTAGGGCTAGCGGGAGCCTACAATGAGCAGTTCTTC
. TRBJ2-5 TRBV9 TRBD2 CASSVGALAGVLETQYF TGTGCCAGCAGCGTAGGGGCCCTAGCGGGAGTCTTAGAGACCCAGTACTTC
. TRBJ2-5 TRBV6-6 . CASSYSIVQETQYF TGTGCCAGCAGTTACTCTATAGTCCAAGAGACCCAGTACTTC
. TRBJ2-7 TRBV5-4 TRBD1 CASSLGTDQTYEQYF TGTGCCAGCAGCTTAGGGACAGACCAGACCTACGAGCAGTACTTC
. TRBJ2-3 TRBV7-3 . CASSSQSGRTDTQYF TGTGCCAGCAGCTCCCAAAGCGGCCGCACAGATACGCAGTATTTT
. TRBJ2-2 TRBV5-4 TRBD1 CASSRDRGPGELFF TGTGCCAGCAGTCGGGACAGGGGGCCCGGGGAGCTGTTTTTT
. TRBJ2-1 TRBV19 TRBD1 CASSIGDRGNEQFF TGTGCCAGTAGTATAGGGGACAGGGGCAATGAGCAGTTCTTC
once TRBJ2-1 TRBV12-5 TRBD2 CASAPRGLAGVTNEQFF TGTGCTAGTGCCCCAAGGGGACTAGCGGGGGTCACCAATGAGCAGTTCTTC
few TRBJ2-1 TRBV7-3 . CASTKGGSYNEQFF TGTGCCAGCACCAAGGGGGGGTCCTACAATGAGCAGTTCTTC
once TRBJ1-1 TRBV28 . CASSLSDSYEAFF TGTGCCAGCAGTTTATCTGACAGTTATGAAGCTTTCTTT
. TRBJ1-4 TRBV9 TRBD1 CASSVGPGTAPSYNEKLFF TGTGCCAGCAGCGTAGGACCCGGGACAGCACCTTCTTATAATGAAAAACTGTTTTTT
. TRBJ2-1 TRBV9 . CASSDRDRTYNEQFF TGTGCCAGCAGCGACAGGGATAGGACCTACAATGAGCAGTTCTTC
. TRBJ1-5 TRBV7-2 TRBD1 CASSLSGGDQPQHF TGTGCCAGCAGCTTGTCAGGGGGCGATCAGCCCCAGCATTTT
. TRBJ1-6 TRBV19 . CASSQKAGSPLHF TGTGCCAGTAGTCAAAAGGCGGGTTCACCCCTCCACTTT
. TRBJ2-1 TRBV6-5 TRBD2 CASSSGGFSYNEQFF TGTGCCAGCAGCTCCGGGGGGTTCTCCTACAATGAGCAGTTCTTC
few TRBJ1-2 TRBV7-9 TRBD1 CASSRDSNFYGYTF TGTGCCAGCAGCCGGGACAGCAACTTCTATGGCTACACCTTC
. TRBJ2-3 TRBV28 TRBD2 CASSSPSSGGTDTQYF TGTGCCAGCAGTTCGCCCTCTAGCGGGGGCACAGATACGCAGTATTTT
. TRBJ2-1 TRBV29-1 TRBD2 CSVGAGVVPSDNEQFF TGCAGCGTCGGAGCGGGAGTGGTACCCTCTGACAATGAGCAGTTCTTC
. TRBJ2-1 TRBV5-4 . CASSSGSSYNEQFF TGTGCCAGCAGCTCGGGGAGCTCCTACAATGAGCAGTTCTTC
. TRBJ2-5 TRBV7-2 TRBD2 CASSAGRRGGRETQYF TGTGCCAGCAGCGCCGGTCGGCGGGGGGGTCGAGAGACCCAGTACTTC
few TRBJ1-2 TRBV9 . CASSPSGGTNYGYTF TGTGCCAGCAGCCCCTCGGGGGGTACGAACTATGGCTACACCTTC
. TRBJ2-1 TRBV6-5 TRBD2 CASSYRTSGRSNEQFF TGTGCCAGCAGTTACAGGACTAGCGGGAGGAGCAATGAGCAGTTCTTC
. TRBJ1-5 TRBV2 . CASRENGVNQPQHF TGTGCCAGCAGAGAAAACGGGGTAAATCAGCCCCAGCATTTT
many TRBJ2-7 TRBV29-1 TRBD2 CSAVDRGAYEQYF TGCAGCGCAGTCGATCGGGGGGCCTACGAGCAGTACTTC
. TRBJ2-2 TRBV7-9 TRBD1 CASSPGTANTGELFF TGTGCCAGCAGCCCCGGGACAGCGAACACCGGGGAGCTGTTTTTT
. TRBJ2-5 TRBV7-3 TRBD1 CASSLRGTGASQETQYF TGTGCCAGCAGCTTACGAGGAACAGGGGCCTCACAAGAGACCCAGTACTTC
. TRBJ2-7 TRBV28 . CASSLDSTWGEQYF TGTGCCAGCAGTTTGGACTCAACCTGGGGCGAGCAGTACTTC
. TRBJ2-1 TRBV19 . CASSIGVRGSYNEQFF TGTGCCAGTAGTATAGGGGTCAGGGGCTCCTACAATGAGCAGTTCTTC
. TRBJ1-2 TRBV4-2 TRBD1 CASSGDRGGGYTF TGTGCCAGCAGTGGGGACAGGGGTGGTGGCTACACCTTC
many TRBJ1-5 TRBV19 TRBD1 CASSTTGVGQPQHF TGTGCCAGTAGCACGACAGGGGTCGGTCAGCCCCAGCATTTT
. TRBJ2-7 TRBV11-1 TRBD1 CASSRTGQGSYEQYF TGTGCCAGCAGCCGAACGGGACAGGGGTCCTACGAGCAGTACTTC
few TRBJ1-5 TRBV2 . CASSETDSNQPQHF TGTGCCAGCAGTGAAACAGATAGCAATCAGCCCCAGCATTTT
. TRBJ2-7 TRBV7-2 TRBD2 CASSLGLAGLGREQYF TGTGCCAGCAGCCTGGGACTAGCGGGATTAGGGCGCGAGCAGTACTTC
. TRBJ2-6 TRBV10-3 TRBD1 CAIRGDRAPGANVLTF TGTGCCATCAGGGGTGACAGGGCCCCTGGGGCCAACGTCCTGACTTTC
. TRBJ2-4 TRBV6-6 TRBD1 CASKRQGAGAKNIQYF TGTGCCAGCAAGAGACAGGGGGCGGGGGCCAAAAACATTCAGTACTTC
. TRBJ2-7 TRBV14 . CASSLQNSYEQYF TGTGCCAGCAGCTTACAAAATTCCTACGAGCAGTACTTC
. TRBJ2-3 TRBV28 TRBD2 CASSAPGRGDTDTQYF TGTGCCAGCAGTGCCCCTGGGCGGGGGGACACAGATACGCAGTATTTT
. TRBJ2-5 TRBV10-2 . CASSEWVSEEETQYF TGCGCCAGCAGTGAGTGGGTTAGCGAGGAGGAGACCCAGTACTTC
. TRBJ2-1 TRBV5-1 TRBD1 CASSSGQGAMDEQFF TGCGCCAGCAGCTCAGGACAGGGGGCGATGGATGAGCAGTTCTTC
. TRBJ2-1 TRBV21-1 . CASSKDVGVGTGVGSEQFF .
. TRBJ1-4 TRBV7-8 TRBD1 CASSPPGQWGEKLFF TGTGCCAGCAGCCCGCCGGGACAGTGGGGGGAAAAACTGTTTTTT
once TRBJ2-7 TRBV2 TRBD2 CASSRTSGGSSVFYEQYF TGTGCCAGCAGTCGGACTAGCGGGGGGTCGTCCGTTTTCTACGAGCAGTACTTC
few TRBJ1-2 TRBV4-2 . CASSPLGTDYGYTF TGTGCCAGCAGCCCCCTGGGGACTGACTATGGCTACACCTTC
. TRBJ1-3 TRBV27 . CASSSTGTGNTIYF TGTGCCAGCAGCTCAACAGGGACTGGAAACACCATATATTTT
once TRBJ2-5 TRBV5-4 TRBD1 CASSFQGAFETQYF TGTGCCAGCAGCTTTCAGGGGGCCTTTGAGACCCAGTACTTC
once TRBJ2-3 TRBV5-5 TRBD2 CASRWEGSGTDTQYF TGTGCCAGCAGATGGGAGGGGTCCGGGACAGATACGCAGTATTTT
. TRBJ1-1 TRBV27 . CASALLGQLFFSEAFF TGTGCCAGCGCACTATTAGGCCAGCTTTTTTTTTCTGAAGCTTTCTTT
once TRBJ1-1 TRBV7-3 . CASSLNWGPNTEAFF TGTGCCAGCAGCTTAAACTGGGGCCCCAACACTGAAGCTTTCTTT
. TRBJ1-4 TRBV2 . CASSEAPGLGADEKLFF TGTGCCAGCAGTGAAGCGCCAGGGCTGGGGGCGGATGAAAAACTGTTTTTT
. TRBJ1-2 TRBV6-1 . CASSEFLNYGYTF TGTGCCAGCAGTGAATTTTTAAACTATGGCTACACCTTC
. TRBJ2-5 TRBV6-5 TRBD1 CASSYGTGYQETQYF TGTGCCAGCAGTTACGGGACAGGATACCAAGAGACCCAGTACTTC
few TRBJ1-4 TRBV14 . CASSQDRGGGKLFF TGTGCCAGCAGCCAAGATAGGGGGGGAGGAAAACTGTTTTTT
. TRBJ1-2 TRBV28 TRBD1 CASSFTGQGVNVYGYTF TGTGCCAGCAGTTTTACGGGACAGGGGGTGAACGTCTATGGCTACACCTTC